One and the same sample provided the 2 T cell receptor beta chains below, sequenced in a study of T cell changes during pregnancy in multiple sclerosis. The repertoire was sequenced with immunoSEQ multiplex PCR; TCRdb's copy has only in-frame clones and lacks some. The sample records tens of thousands of clones, more than 90% being singletons. Sequences were derived from peripheral blood, sampled in the second trimester of pregnancy. The receptors originated from a female donor with multiple sclerosis, enrolled in a pregnancy study.

The rearrangement uses TRBV7-3 and TRBJ2-7, with TRBD2 matching 10 bases. The J segment lost 3 bases and the V segment lost 5 bases, leaving 10 bases of the junction unmatched. Germline values: CDR1 SGHTA, CDR2 FQGTGA. The CDR3 is 16 amino acids. CDR3: CASSPTGLAKDYEQYF. The CDR3 DNA reads TGTGCCAGCAGCCCTACGGGACTAGCGAAGGACTACGAGCAGTACTTC.

In DNA form, the CDR3 reads TGTGCCAGCAGGTCAATGACTAGCGGGGGGGTAGCCAAAAACATTCAGTACTTC. Translation: CASRSMTSGGVAKNIQYF. The chain is built from TRBV2 and TRBJ2-4, with TRBD2 matching over 14 bases. The germline V gene encodes CDR1 SNHLY and CDR2 FYNNEI. The CDR3 runs to 18 residues. V lost 6 bases and J lost 0; bases outside the gene matches: 7.